These T cell receptor beta chains were read from a single sample in a study of read filtering for tumor transcriptome and immune sequencing. TCRdb itself ran the reads through MiXCR, one entry per CDR3 protein. The sample lists roughly 130,000 distinct CDR3 sequences; under 15% were seen once. Sequenced: a population of CD138-negative cells sorted from bone marrow. These receptors were taken from a donor aged 40 or older with multiple myeloma. Both conserved end residues are part of each CDR3. The D gene is left open where the match is weak. Clone size is given for some rows only: seen once, a few or many times, or a class if the clone is expanded.

j_call: TRBJ1-5; clone_size: many; v_call: TRBV6-1; d_call: .; cdr3_aa: CASSEVTDIPQHF; cdr3_nt: TGTGCCAGCAGTGAAGTGACGGATATACCCCAGCATTTT
j_call: TRBJ2-1; clone_size: many; v_call: TRBV2; d_call: TRBD2; cdr3_aa: CASSEEASGTYNEQFF; cdr3_nt: TGTGCCAGCAGTGAGGAAGCTAGCGGGACCTACAATGAGCAGTTCTTC
j_call: TRBJ2-3; clone_size: many; v_call: TRBV20-1; d_call: .; cdr3_aa: CSARAGANWDTQYF; cdr3_nt: TGCAGTGCTAGAGCGGGAGCTAATTGGGATACGCAGTATTTT
j_call: TRBJ2-3; clone_size: many; v_call: TRBV6-6; d_call: .; cdr3_aa: CASSYSPGQLSTDTQYF; cdr3_nt: TGTGCCAGCAGTTACTCTCCAGGACAGCTTAGCACAGATACGCAGTATTTT
j_call: TRBJ1-5; clone_size: many; v_call: TRBV6-1; d_call: .; cdr3_aa: CASSTRGGLNQPQHF; cdr3_nt: TGTGCCAGCAGTACTCGGGGGGGGCTCAATCAGCCCCAGCATTTT
j_call: TRBJ2-4; clone_size: many; v_call: TRBV4-1; d_call: TRBD1; cdr3_aa: CASRLTTGPNIQYF; cdr3_nt: TGCGCCAGCAGATTGACGACAGGGCCAAACATTCAGTACTTC
j_call: TRBJ2-3; clone_size: many; v_call: TRBV12-3/TRBV12-4; d_call: .; cdr3_aa: CASSLGPLGAQYF; cdr3_nt: TGTGCCAGCAGTTTAGGCCCCTTAGGTGCGCAGTATTTT
j_call: TRBJ2-3; clone_size: many; v_call: TRBV20-1; d_call: .; cdr3_aa: CSASLGGAVTDTQYF; cdr3_nt: TGCAGTGCTAGTTTAGGTGGGGCGGTCACAGATACGCAGTATTTT
j_call: TRBJ2-7; clone_size: many; v_call: TRBV28; d_call: .; cdr3_aa: CASSPPSSYEQYF; cdr3_nt: TGTGCCAGCAGTCCCCCCAGCTCCTACGAGCAGTACTTC
j_call: TRBJ2-3; clone_size: many; v_call: TRBV28; d_call: TRBD2; cdr3_aa: CASTPAASGRWADTQYF; cdr3_nt: TGTGCCAGCACTCCCGCCGCTAGCGGTCGGTGGGCAGATACGCAGTATTTT
j_call: TRBJ1-5; clone_size: many; v_call: TRBV28; d_call: .; cdr3_aa: CASSSTRRSGNQPQHF; cdr3_nt: TGTGCCAGCAGCTCCACCCGGCGTTCCGGCAATCAGCCCCAGCATTTT
j_call: TRBJ2-1; clone_size: many; v_call: TRBV20-1; d_call: TRBD2; cdr3_aa: CSARSGRSYNEQFF; cdr3_nt: TGCAGTGCTAGAAGCGGGAGGTCCTACAATGAGCAGTTCTTC
j_call: TRBJ2-7; clone_size: many; v_call: TRBV27; d_call: .; cdr3_aa: CASSLRSALGEQYF; cdr3_nt: TGTGCCAGCAGTTTACGGTCAGCCCTTGGGGAGCAGTACTTC
j_call: TRBJ2-1; clone_size: few; v_call: TRBV11-1; d_call: .; cdr3_aa: CASSLQGPYNEQFF; cdr3_nt: TGTGCCAGCAGCTTACAGGGCCCCTACAATGAGCAGTTCTTC
j_call: TRBJ2-4; clone_size: many; v_call: TRBV5-1; d_call: .; cdr3_aa: CASSLAPLGPKNIQYF; cdr3_nt: TGCGCCAGCAGCTTGGCCCCTCTAGGGCCCAAAAACATTCAGTACTTC
j_call: TRBJ2-3; clone_size: few; v_call: TRBV29-1; d_call: .; cdr3_aa: CSVGVRDTDTQYF; cdr3_nt: TGCAGCGTTGGTGTGAGAGACACAGATACGCAGTATTTT
j_call: TRBJ2-5; clone_size: few; v_call: TRBV5-4; d_call: TRBD2; cdr3_aa: CASSQLAGGQETQYF; cdr3_nt: TGTGCCAGCAGCCAACTAGCGGGGGGGCAAGAGACCCAGTACTTC
j_call: TRBJ2-1; clone_size: .; v_call: TRBV3-1; d_call: TRBD1; cdr3_aa: CAGSHRDRAYDEQFF; cdr3_nt: TGTGCCGGCAGCCACCGGGACAGGGCCTACGATGAGCAGTTCTTC
j_call: TRBJ1-1; clone_size: .; v_call: TRBV7-9; d_call: .; cdr3_aa: CASSLDSASTEAFF; cdr3_nt: TGTGCCAGCAGCTTAGATAGCGCATCCACTGAAGCTTTCTTT
j_call: TRBJ1-6; clone_size: many; v_call: TRBV4-1; d_call: .; cdr3_aa: CASSQDRSSPLHF; cdr3_nt: TGCGCCAGCAGCCAAGATCGGAGTTCACCCCTCCACTTT
j_call: TRBJ2-3; clone_size: many; v_call: TRBV7-2; d_call: .; cdr3_aa: CASKSRGSYTDTQYF; cdr3_nt: TGTGCCAGCAAAAGTCGCGGCTCCTACACAGATACGCAGTATTTT
j_call: TRBJ2-1; clone_size: many; v_call: TRBV11-2; d_call: TRBD2; cdr3_aa: CASRMGGAGEVGEQFF; cdr3_nt: TGTGCCAGCAGGATGGGAGGGGCGGGAGAAGTTGGTGAGCAGTTCTTC
j_call: TRBJ2-1; clone_size: many; v_call: TRBV19; d_call: .; cdr3_aa: CASSMARGDEQFF; cdr3_nt: TGTGCCAGTAGTATGGCGAGGGGCGATGAGCAGTTCTTC
j_call: TRBJ1-6; clone_size: many; v_call: TRBV2; d_call: TRBD1; cdr3_aa: CASWDRGMGYNSPLHF; cdr3_nt: TGTGCCAGCTGGGACAGGGGAATGGGCTATAATTCACCCCTCCACTTT
j_call: TRBJ1-1; clone_size: many; v_call: TRBV5-1; d_call: .; cdr3_aa: CASSLAGRDTEAFF; cdr3_nt: TGCGCCAGCAGCTTGGCAGGGAGGGACACTGAAGCTTTCTTT
j_call: TRBJ2-1; clone_size: many; v_call: TRBV7-6; d_call: .; cdr3_aa: CASSLEAGVYNEQFF; cdr3_nt: TGTGCCAGCAGCTTAGAAGCGGGCGTCTACAATGAGCAGTTCTTC
j_call: TRBJ2-3; clone_size: many; v_call: TRBV20-1; d_call: TRBD2; cdr3_aa: CSAERLAGVGTDTQYF; cdr3_nt: TGCAGTGCGGAAAGACTAGCGGGGGTTGGCACAGATACGCAGTATTTT
j_call: TRBJ2-7; clone_size: many; v_call: TRBV30; d_call: .; cdr3_aa: CASGGVSSYEQYF; cdr3_nt: TGTGCCTCCGGGGGAGTAAGCTCCTACGAGCAGTACTTC
j_call: TRBJ2-7; clone_size: many; v_call: TRBV29-1; d_call: .; cdr3_aa: CSVAVGNEQYF; cdr3_nt: TGCAGCGTTGCCGTTGGGAACGAGCAGTACTTC